The clone carrying this T cell receptor beta chain was observed once. Its antigen is as yet unknown. Germline CDR1 reads SQVTM; CDR2 reads ANQGSEA. The CDR3 loop spans 14 amino acids. TCR beta libraries were prepared from cDNA with unique molecular identifiers. T cells numbering roughly 1 to 10 million yielded 450,000 to 500,000 cDNA molecules. MiXCR was run by TCRdb on the PCR reads, yielding one entry per CDR3 protein. The sample lists about 560,000 distinct CDR3 sequences; about 40% were seen once. This specimen belongs to a study of post-analysis software for immune sequencing data. Notes on the study in general: When patients were compared with controls, a handful of TRBV segments were more frequent, TRBV5-6, TRBV5-1 and TRBV20-1 among them.

The sample comprised blood. This receptor was taken from a girl aged 5 to 17 with multiple sclerosis. The rearrangement links TRBV29-1 to TRBJ2-7; D remains unclear. The DNA end is a closer match to TRBJ2-5, so the J assignment may be wrong. The CDR3: CSVEDEGLGETQYF. In nucleotides, the CDR3 is TGCAGCGTTGAAGACGAAGGGCTGGGGGAGACCCAGTACTTC.